The 21 T cell receptor beta chains presented below share a single source sample, sequenced in a study of T cells after yellow fever vaccination. In TCRdb, the 5' RACE reads were re-called with MiXCR into one record per CDR3 protein. The sample shows about 68,000 distinct CDR3 sequences, over 6.5% of them seen only once. The source was CD8+ T cells sorted from PBMCs, collected about 41 days after the first yellow fever vaccination. These receptors were taken from a man aged 18 to 30 who received the YFV17D yellow fever vaccine.

This chain joins TRBV14 and TRBJ1-2; tentative D call: TRBD1 (6 bases). Trimming shortened V by 0 bases and J by 8 bases, and 19 bases separated the two germline ends. Germline V CDR1 and CDR2: SGHDN, FVKESK. This CDR3 comprises 16 residues. CDR3 in amino acids: CASSQERKGGSGGYTF. CDR3 nucleotide sequence: TGTGCCAGCAGCCAAGAGCGGAAGGGGGGATCTGGGGGCTACACCTTC. The variable domain in full, with the rest retrieved from reference TRBV14 and TRBJ1-2, is EAGVTQFPSHSVIEKGQTVTLRCDPISGHDNLYWYRRVMGKEIKFLLHFVKESKQDESGMPNNRFLAERTGGTYSTLKVQPAELEDSGVYFCASSQERKGGSGGYTFGSGTRLTVV.

This clonotype was seen repeatedly, ten times or more. The chain has TRBV12-3 or TRBV12-4 and TRBJ2-1; TRBD1 matches 8 bases. This CDR3 comprises 13 residues. The J segment lost 14 bases and the V segment lost 5 bases, leaving 11 bases of the junction unmatched. CDR3 in DNA: TGTGCCAGCAGTATCCTTACAGGGGGAGGAGAGTTCTTC. Translated, it gives CASSILTGGGEFF.

Ten or more counts support this clonotype. V gene TRBV6-5 combines with J gene TRBJ2-7; maybe TRBD1 (5 bases). The V and J ends lost 0 bases and 10 bases respectively, with 13 bases between them. The V gene's germline CDR1 is MNHEY and CDR2 SVGAGI. The CDR3 length is 13 residues. The CDR3 spells CASSYSRARVQYF. The CDR3 coding sequence is TGTGCCAGCAGTTACTCAAGAGCCAGGGTACAGTACTTC.

This clonotype was found a few times. This chain joins TRBV9 and TRBJ2-1; D is unclear. The CDR3 runs 12 residues. CDR1 and CDR2 (germline): SGDLS, YYNGEE. The V end was cut by 4 bases, the J end by 7 bases, with 9 bases between. CDR3 protein: CASSTVGNEQFF. In DNA, the CDR3 is TGTGCCAGCAGCACCGTCGGGAATGAGCAGTTCTTC.

The chain combines TRBV19 with TRBJ2-1, with D uncertain. V was pared by 6 bases and J by 7 bases, with 13 bases between. Germline values: CDR1 LNHDA, CDR2 SQIVND (reference sequence). The length of the CDR3 is 13 residues. This chain's CDR3 is CASRHLTANEQFF. The CDR3 DNA is TGTGCCAGTAGGCATCTTACGGCGAATGAGCAGTTCTTC.

This clonotype was seen many times. For the CDR3, the DNA is TGTGCCAGCAGTGAGAGCGGGCCTACAGATACGCAGTATTTT. It is translated as CASSESGPTDTQYF. The chain recombines TRBV6-4 with TRBJ2-3; possibly TRBD2 for D (6 bases). The ends were cut back, 3 bases at V and 3 bases at J, with 10 bases in the middle. This CDR3 comprises 14 residues. Looked up from germline, CDR1 is MRHNA and CDR2 is SNTAGT.

The V gene is TRBV12-3 or TRBV12-4, the J gene TRBJ2-1, with D possibly matching TRBD2 (6 bases). V was pared by 2 bases and J by 8 bases, with 19 bases between. The CDR3 runs 16 residues. CDR3 DNA sequence: TGTGCCAGCAGTTTACAACTCCACTACAAGCGGGATGAGCAGTTCTTC. Its translation: CASSLQLHYKRDEQFF.

This clonotype was detected only a few times. This chain uses TRBV27 with TRBJ2-5; no reliable D call. The CDR3 runs to 13 residues. Trimming took off 2 bases at V and 5 bases at J, with 9 bases between the two ends. Germline V lookup: CDR1 MNHEY, CDR2 SMNVEV (reference sequence). The CDR3 region has the DNA TGTGCCAGCAGTTTAGGACCGCGGGAGACCCAGTACTTC. Translating it yields CASSLGPRETQYF.

Ten or more counts support this clonotype. The CDR3 here is CASSQGVSGVKFF. CDR3 bases: TGCGCCAGCAGCCAAGGGGTCTCGGGGGTGAAGTTCTTC. This chain connects TRBV4-1 to TRBJ2-1; possible D gene TRBD2, 6 bases. CDR3 length: 13 amino acids. The germline V gene encodes CDR1 MGHRA and CDR2 YSYEKL. Trimming left V 1 base short and J 14 bases short, with 15 bases between.

The chain is built from TRBV19 and TRBJ2-1; maybe TRBD2 (6 bases). CDR3 length: 15 residues. V was clipped by 5 bases and J by 5 bases, with 16 bases between them. CDR1 is LNHDA, CDR2 SQIVND, per germline (reference sequence). As DNA, the CDR3 is TGTGCCAGTAGTGCAGCTGGATGGACTAACAATGAGCAGTTCTTC. It specifies CASSAAGWTNNEQFF.

With respect to this clonotype: A much larger clone sits a single nucleotide away, making a read error possible. The gene calls are TRBV11-2 and TRBJ2-3; 7 bases line up with TRBD2. This CDR3 contains 17 residues. Germline V gives CDR1 SGHAT, CDR2 FQNNGV. With V trimmed by 4 bases and J by 2 bases, 12 bases remained unmatched. This chain's CDR3 is CASSWGRAGVYTDTQYF. CDR3 DNA: TGTGCCAGCAGCTGGGGCCGGGCGGGGGTATACACAGATACGCAGTATTTT.

This clonotype was counted at least ten times. This chain uses TRBV15 with TRBJ2-1, with 11 bases fitting TRBD1. Trimming at V came to 5 bases and at J to 7 bases, leaving 4 bases not matched to a gene. This CDR3 contains 14 residues. Germline V gene sequence: CDR1 LNHNV, CDR2 YYDKDF (reference sequence). CDR3 nucleotides: TGTGCCACCAGCGGACAGGGGGCAGGGAATGAGCAGTTCTTC. This codes for CATSGQGAGNEQFF.

This clonotype was recorded at least ten times. The chain is built from TRBV6-2 or TRBV6-3 and TRBJ1-5; D unresolved. The CDR3 is 13 amino acids. Germline loops: CDR1 MNHEY, CDR2 SVGEGT. Between the trimmed V and J ends, which lost 6 bases and 4 bases, there was a span of 10 bases. The CDR3 spells CASRSGVNQPQHF. The CDR3 region has the DNA TGTGCCAGCAGAAGCGGGGTGAATCAGCCCCAGCATTTT.

This rearrangement joins TRBV5-1 to TRBJ2-7, with TRBD1 matching 9 bases. Trimming at V came to 4 bases and at J to 3 bases, leaving 11 bases not matched to a gene. From germline, CDR1 is SGHRS and CDR2 YFSETQ. This CDR3 contains 16 residues. The CDR3 is CASSPEPGQGGYEQYV. The DNA for the CDR3 is TGCGCCAGCAGCCCGGAGCCGGGACAGGGCGGCTACGAGCAGTACGTC.

This clonotype was counted ten times or more. V is TRBV6-6 and J is TRBJ1-2, with D unresolved. Per germline, CDR1 MNHNY and CDR2 SVGAGI (reference sequence). There are 11 residues in the CDR3. Trimming removed 5 bases at V and 2 bases at J, with 3 bases between. In DNA form, the CDR3 reads TGTGCCAGCAGTCCAAACTATGGCTACACCTTC. Translating gives CASSPNYGYTF.

The sample holds many counts of this clonotype. The chain combines TRBV5-6 with TRBJ1-2; 8 bases map to TRBD1. The CDR3 runs to 14 residues. In germline, CDR1 is SGHDT, CDR2 YYEEEE. V was clipped by 4 bases and J by 4 bases; unmatched bases: 6. CDR3 in amino acids: CASSLGQGPYGYTF. Here the CDR3 DNA reads TGTGCCAGCAGCCTAGGACAGGGTCCCTATGGCTACACCTTC.

This clonotype was picked up many times. The chain uses TRBV6-1 and TRBJ2-7; 9 bases are a match to TRBD1. The junction had 4 bases not matched to a gene; V was cut back by 3 bases and J by 4 bases. This CDR3 is built from 14 residues. Germline V CDR1 and CDR2: MNHNS, SASEGT. Here the CDR3 DNA reads TGTGCCAGCAGTGATCGGGGACAGGGATACGAGCAGTACGTC. Its protein is CASSDRGQGYEQYV.

This clonotype was observed many times. The chain combines TRBV5-1 with TRBJ2-3; D unclear. V lost 3 bases, J lost 2 bases, and 4 bases lay in between. The CDR3 runs to 12 residues. In germline, CDR1 is SGHRS, CDR2 YFSETQ. CDR3 amino acids: CASSSDTDTQYF. The CDR3 bases are TGCGCCAGCAGCTCTGACACAGATACGCAGTATTTT.

This clonotype was seen a few times. CDR3 loop: CATTSGPRGNGYTF. CDR3 bases: TGTGCCACCACGAGCGGCCCTCGCGGAAATGGCTACACCTTC. The rearrangement uses TRBV19 and TRBJ1-2; D ambiguous. This CDR3 is built from 14 residues. CDR1 is LNHDA and CDR2 is SQIVND in the germline V gene (reference sequence). Trimming took off 10 bases at V and 6 bases at J, with 21 bases between the two ends. Drawing the rest from reference TRBV19 and TRBJ1-2, the complete variable domain is DGGITQSPKYLFRKEGQNVTLSCEQNLNHDAMYWYRQDPGQGLRLIYYSQIVNDFQKGDIAEGYSVSREKKESFPLTVTSAQKNPTAFYLCATTSGPRGNGYTFGSGTRLTVV.

This rearrangement joins TRBV7-9 to TRBJ1-4; D uncertain. Germline V CDR1 and CDR2: SEHNR, FQNEAQ (reference sequence). Between the trimmed V and J ends, which lost 1 base and 6 bases, there was a span of 6 bases. The CDR3 covers 13 residues. CDR3 bases: TGTGCCAGCAGCTTAGGGAGGGATGAAAAACTGTTTTTT. Translated: CASSLGRDEKLFF. The full variable domain, completed using reference TRBV7-9 and TRBJ1-4, is DTGVSQNPRHKITKRGQNVTFRCDPISEHNRLYWYRQTLGQGPEFLTYFQNEAQLEKSRLLSDRFSAERPKGSFSTLEIQRTEQGDSAMYLCASSLGRDEKLFFGSGTQLSVL.

This clonotype was counted at least ten times. The chain has TRBV12-3 or TRBV12-4 and TRBJ2-4, with TRBD1 as a possible D gene (6 bases). The CDR3 is 16 residues long. Trimming left V 6 bases short and J 0 bases short, with 15 bases between. The CDR3 here is CASSPRAGVAKNIQYF. DNA of the CDR3: TGTGCCAGCAGCCCTAGGGCAGGGGTAGCCAAAAACATTCAGTACTTC.